What follows are 24 T cell receptor beta chains derived from one specimen sequenced in a study of OX40 agonist ivuxolimab in advanced cancers. Clones were read by immunoSEQ multiplex PCR, and TCRdb kept only the in-frame ones, dropping some. Of some 73,000 clones listed, almost 90% are singletons. Sequenced here: CD4+ or CD8+ T cells sorted from blood, sampled in a trial of the OX40 agonist ivuxolimab. The source of these receptors is an adult with an advanced solid tumor such as melanoma, head and neck, liver or kidney cancer.

The J gene is TRBJ1-5, the V gene TRBV7-2; 7 bases agree with TRBD1. The CDR3 is 15 amino acids. The V gene end was trimmed by 1 base and the J gene end by 5 bases; junction bases not matched to a gene: 5. Germline loops: CDR1 SGHTA, CDR2 FQGNSA. CDR3 loop: CASSLVQGSDQPQHF. The CDR3 coding sequence is TGTGCCAGCAGCTTAGTACAGGGGAGCGATCAGCCCCAGCATTTT.

This chain connects TRBV4-3 to TRBJ2-5, with unresolved D. This CDR3 spans 14 amino acids. The germline gives CDR1 LGHNA, CDR2 YSLEER. Trimming removed 4 bases from V and 2 bases from J, with 11 bases in between. CDR3 protein: CASSPRQTQETQYF. The CDR3 DNA sequence: TGCGCCAGCAGCCCCCGGCAGACACAAGAGACCCAGTACTTC.

J is TRBJ1-1 and V is TRBV4-3; D not resolved. The V gene's germline CDR1 is LGHNA and CDR2 YSLEER. The CDR3 covers 15 residues. Deletions cut 0 bases from V and 5 bases from J, with 13 bases between. CDR3 protein: CASSQDSGGRTEAFF. CDR3 DNA: TGCGCCAGCAGCCAAGATTCGGGAGGCAGAACTGAAGCTTTCTTT.

The chain combines TRBV5-1 with TRBJ2-2; either TRBD1 or TRBD2 may fit D (5 bases each). Germline V gene sequence: CDR1 SGHRS, CDR2 YFSETQ. V dropped 0 bases and J dropped 7 bases, with 10 bases sitting between them. The CDR3 is made up of 14 amino acids. The CDR3 DNA sequence: TGCGCCAGCAGCTTGGAGTGGGGGAGCGGGGAGCTGTTTTTT. Its translation: CASSLEWGSGELFF.

The V and J genes are TRBV23-1 and TRBJ1-2; possibly TRBD1 for D (6 bases). TRBV23-1 is recorded as an ORF, its role being uncertain. Trimming removed 3 bases at V and 3 bases at J, with 14 bases between. CDR3 length: 15 residues. The CDR3 spells CASSHSDSLDYGYTF. DNA for the CDR3: TGCGCCAGCAGTCACTCGGACAGCCTCGACTATGGCTACACCTTC.

This sequence joins TRBV7-2 and TRBJ1-2; D not certain. The V end was cut by 8 bases, the J end by 2 bases, with 15 bases between. CDR1 is SGHTA, CDR2 FQGNSA, per germline. The CDR3 is 14 amino acids. The CDR3 nucleotides read TGTGCCAGCTCCGAGGGCGGCGAAAACTATGGCTACACCTTC. It is translated as CASSEGGENYGYTF.

This rearrangement joins TRBV30 to TRBJ2-1; 7 bases are shared with TRBD2. The CDR3 has 15 residues. With V trimmed by 0 bases and J by 2 bases, 4 bases remained unmatched. Germline V gene lookup returns CDR1 GTSNPN and CDR2 SVGIG (reference sequence). CDR3 loop: CAWSVRGSAYNEQFF. The DNA for the CDR3 is TGTGCCTGGAGTGTACGCGGGAGTGCCTACAATGAGCAGTTCTTC.

This chain joins TRBV6-6 and TRBJ2-3; D is perhaps TRBD2 (6 bases). Per the germline V gene, CDR1 is MNHNY and CDR2 is SVGAGI (reference sequence). This CDR3 is 13 amino acids long. With 0 bases removed from V and 7 bases from J, the gap between germline ends came to 8 bases. In DNA, the CDR3 is TGTGCCAGCAGTTACTCGGAGGGCTATACGCAGTATTTT. Its protein product is CASSYSEGYTQYF.

The chain employs TRBV2 and TRBJ2-5; D remains ambiguous. Germline assignment: CDR1 SNHLY and CDR2 FYNNEI. The CDR3 length is 12 residues. Trimming took off 7 bases at V and 5 bases at J, with 11 bases between the two ends. The CDR3 spells CASTATGETQYF. In DNA form, the CDR3 reads TGTGCCAGCACCGCGACCGGGGAGACCCAGTACTTC.

J is TRBJ1-6 and V is TRBV28; D is unresolved. The CDR3 runs 13 residues. Germline V CDR1 and CDR2: MDHEN, SYDVKM. Trimming took off 2 bases at V and 8 bases at J, with 7 bases between the two ends. The CDR3 spells CASSLKGYSPLHF. CDR3 DNA: TGTGCCAGCAGTTTAAAAGGGTATTCACCCCTCCACTTT. The full variable domain, rest sourced from reference TRBV28 and TRBJ1-6, is DVKVTQSSRYLVKRTGEKVFLECVQDMDHENMFWYRQDPGLGLRLIYFSYDVKMKEKGDIPEGYSVSREKKERFSLILESASTNQTSMYLCASSLKGYSPLHFGNGTRLTVT.

Only a few counts were recorded for this clone. The chain carries TRBV18 and TRBJ1-3, with a possible D match to TRBD1 (6 bases). The germline V and J ends were trimmed by 6 bases and 0 bases, with 12 bases remaining between them. The CDR3 has 15 residues. Germline lookup yields CDR1 KGHSH and CDR2 LQKENI. The CDR3 nucleotides read TGTGCCAGCTCCCTGGGAGGGGGCTCTGGAAACACCATATATTTT. Translating it yields CASSLGGGSGNTIYF.

J is TRBJ1-2 and V is TRBV4-3; D is ambiguous. CDR1 and CDR2 from the germline V gene are LGHNA and YSLEER. The ends were cut back, 0 bases at V and 14 bases at J, with 16 bases in the middle. The CDR3 extends over 13 amino acids. DNA for the CDR3: TGCGCCAGCAGCCAAGAAATCCCGGATCCCACGACCTTC. This gives the protein CASSQEIPDPTTF.

This chain connects TRBV27 to TRBJ2-2, with a possible D match to TRBD2 (7 bases). The CDR3 extends over 15 amino acids. The V and J ends lost 2 bases and 5 bases respectively, with 12 bases between them. Germline V gene data show CDR1 as MNHEY and CDR2 as SMNVEV (reference sequence). This chain's CDR3 is CASSLEGEGTGELFF. The CDR3 DNA sequence: TGTGCCAGCAGTTTAGAGGGGGAGGGGACCGGGGAGCTGTTTTTT.

The chain couples TRBV4-3 to TRBJ2-3, with D maybe TRBD2 (5 bases). The V end was cut by 0 bases, the J end by 7 bases, with 8 bases between. There are 13 residues in the CDR3. The germline gives CDR1 LGHNA, CDR2 YSLEER. This CDR3 reads CASSQEGGYTQYF. Written as DNA, the CDR3 is TGCGCCAGCAGCCAAGAAGGCGGGTATACGCAGTATTTT.

The chain couples TRBV29-1 to TRBJ2-1; 10 bases match TRBD2. From germline, CDR1 is SQVTM and CDR2 ANQGSEA. The trim removed 5 bases at V and 6 bases at J, leaving 13 bases unmatched. This CDR3 is built from 16 residues. The CDR3 sequence is CSVTRGLAGVGNEQFF. DNA of the CDR3: TGCAGCGTTACGCGGGGGCTAGCGGGAGTGGGCAATGAGCAGTTCTTC.

The rearrangement joins TRBV5-1 to TRBJ2-1; TRBD1 agrees at 8 bases. CDR1 is SGHRS, CDR2 YFSETQ, per germline. This CDR3 comprises 15 residues. V lost 0 bases to trimming and J lost 8 bases; unmatched junction nucleotides: 7. CDR3 coding DNA: TGCGCCAGCAGCTTGGGGCAGGGGGCTTACCATGAGCAGTTCTTC. It yields the protein CASSLGQGAYHEQFF.

The chain links TRBV19 to TRBJ1-1; D possibly corresponds to TRBD1 (6 bases). Germline CDR1 is LNHDA and CDR2 is SQIVND (reference sequence). Trimming cost V 5 bases and J 0 bases, with 16 bases left between them. The CDR3 is 16 amino acids. The CDR3 region is CASSRVQGIMNTEAFF. The CDR3 DNA reads as TGTGCCAGTAGTCGGGTACAGGGAATAATGAACACTGAAGCTTTCTTT.

The chain carries TRBV6-6 and TRBJ1-5; no clear D gene. Trimming took 0 bases from V and 1 from J, leaving 10 bases between them. CDR1 is MNHNY and CDR2 is SVGAGI in the germline V gene (reference sequence). The CDR3 loop spans 16 amino acids. CDR3 coding DNA: TGTGCCAGCAGTTACTCTAGGTTTAGCAGCAATCAGCCCCAGCATTTT. Its translation: CASSYSRFSSNQPQHF.

The CDR3 nucleotides are TGTGCCAGCAGCTTCGTGACAGCGGGAGGAACGAGCACAGATACGCAGTATTTT. Encoded protein: CASSFVTAGGTSTDTQYF. The chain combines TRBV7-2 with TRBJ2-3; 9 bases line up with TRBD2. Germline CDR1 SGHTA, CDR2 FQGNSA. Trimming at V came to 3 bases and at J to 0 bases, leaving 10 bases not matched to a gene. This CDR3 has 18 amino acids.

Only a few counts were recorded for this clone. The chain recombines TRBV2 with TRBJ1-2; 9 positions match TRBD1. Per the germline V gene, CDR1 is SNHLY and CDR2 is FYNNEI. Trimming cost V 11 bases and J 4 bases; bases outside gene matches: 8. The CDR3 is 13 residues long. CDR3 nucleotides: TGTGCCTCCCGGACAGGGGAGGCCTATGGCTACACCTTC. It is translated as CASRTGEAYGYTF.

The genes are TRBV7-2 and TRBJ1-6, with TRBD1 matching over 9 bases. The CDR3 consists of 19 residues. V was pared by 5 bases and J by 6 bases, with 17 bases of the junction left unmatched. Germline assignment: CDR1 SGHTA and CDR2 FQGNSA. CDR3 loop: CASSNRPGQGLQSNSPLHF. The CDR3, as DNA: TGTGCCAGCAGCAATAGACCGGGACAGGGCCTCCAATCTAATTCACCCCTCCACTTT.

The chain is built from TRBV11-2 and TRBJ2-5; D gene ambiguous. Germline CDR1 and CDR2: SGHAT and FQNNGV. The CDR3 extends over 14 amino acids. Trimming shortened V by 1 base and J by 2 bases, and 8 bases separated the two germline ends. Written as DNA, the CDR3 is TGTGCCAGCAGCTTAGTCTGGTCGCAAGAGACCCAGTACTTC. It codes for CASSLVWSQETQYF.

This chain uses TRBV6-1 with TRBJ2-7; unclear D gene. The V gene lost 6 bases and the J gene lost 9 bases, with 15 bases spanning the gap. The germline gives CDR1 MNHNS, CDR2 SASEGT. CDR3 length: 12 amino acids. The CDR3 DNA follows: TGTGCCAGCAGCCTTTTTCAGGCACCGCAGTACTTC. Amino acid sequence: CASSLFQAPQYF.

The CDR3 is CASTHGYEQYF. CDR3 sequence (DNA): TGTGCCAGCACCCACGGCTACGAGCAGTACTTC. The chain is built from TRBV6-5 and TRBJ2-7; D gene unclear. CDR3 length: 11 residues. V dropped 7 bases and J dropped 3 bases, with 7 bases sitting between them. The germline gives CDR1 MNHEY, CDR2 SVGAGI.